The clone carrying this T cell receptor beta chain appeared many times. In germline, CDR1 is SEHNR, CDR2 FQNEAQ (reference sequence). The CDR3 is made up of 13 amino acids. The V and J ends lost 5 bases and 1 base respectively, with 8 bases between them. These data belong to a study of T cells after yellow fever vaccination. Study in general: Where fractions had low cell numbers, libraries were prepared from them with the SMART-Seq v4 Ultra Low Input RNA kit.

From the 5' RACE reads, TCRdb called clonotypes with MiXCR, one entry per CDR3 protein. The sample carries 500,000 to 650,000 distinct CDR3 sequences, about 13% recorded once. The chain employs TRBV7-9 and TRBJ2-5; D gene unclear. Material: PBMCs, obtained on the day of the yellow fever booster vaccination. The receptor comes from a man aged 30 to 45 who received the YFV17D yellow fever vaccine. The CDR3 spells CASSPFTQETQYF. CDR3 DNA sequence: TGTGCCAGCAGCCCATTTACCCAAGAGACCCAGTACTTC. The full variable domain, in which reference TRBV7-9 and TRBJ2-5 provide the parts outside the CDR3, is DTGVSQNPRHKITKRGQNVTFRCDPISEHNRLYWYRQTLGQGPEFLTYFQNEAQLEKSRLLSDRFSAERPKGSFSTLEIQRTEQGDSAMYLCASSPFTQETQYFGPGTRLLVL.